Presented here are 27 T cell receptor beta chains from one specimen sequenced in a study of monozygotic twins with inflammatory bowel disease. TCRdb reanalyzed the 5' RACE reads and collapses them to one entry per CDR3 protein, without DNA. The specimen's table records approximately 330,000 distinct CDR3 sequences. Sample: blood. Receptor source: a human donor with ulcerative colitis or Crohn's disease, or a healthy co-twin of an affected twin (not recorded which).

The genes are TRBV20-1 and TRBJ1-1; TCRdb's D call of TRBD1 is untestable without DNA. This CDR3 is built from 13 residues. The germline gives CDR1 DFQATT, CDR2 SNEGSKA (reference sequence). CDR3: CSVKRQAGTEAFF.

The gene calls are TRBV6-5 and TRBJ1-2. The length of the CDR3 is 14 residues. CDR1 is MNHEY, CDR2 SVGAGI, per germline. This CDR3 is CASSYGVLKWGYTF.

The rearrangement links TRBV12-3 or TRBV12-4 to TRBJ2-3. The CDR3 loop spans 13 amino acids. CDR3 sequence: CASSSPWSDTQYF.

The V gene is TRBV28, the J gene TRBJ2-2. The CDR3 is made up of 16 amino acids. Germline V gene data show CDR1 as MDHEN and CDR2 as SYDVKM. CDR3 region: CASSSPGTGKAGELFF.

The J gene is TRBJ2-1, the V gene TRBV19; TCRdb designates TRBD2, a call that cannot be tested without DNA. Germline loops: CDR1 LNHDA, CDR2 SQIVND (reference sequence). The CDR3 totals 19 residues. The CDR3 is CASSNRLAGAPSSYNEQFF.

The chain employs TRBV7-6 and TRBJ2-2; TCRdb calls TRBD2, which cannot be checked without DNA. The CDR3 spans 16 residues. Germline V lookup: CDR1 SGHVS, CDR2 FNYEAQ. The chain's CDR3 is CASSPISGGVAGELFF.

The chain uses TRBV6-1 and TRBJ2-5; TCRdb selects TRBD1, and the lack of DNA leaves this call unchecked. This CDR3 region has 14 residues. Germline CDR1 is MNHNS and CDR2 is SASEGT. This CDR3 reads CASSKQGHPSTQYF.

V usage is TRBV15 and J usage is TRBJ1-2; the D gene TCRdb calls, TRBD1, cannot be checked with no DNA. CDR1 is LNHNV and CDR2 is YYDKDF in the germline V gene (reference sequence). The CDR3 has 13 residues. CDR3: CATSKGDNYGYTF.

The V call is TRBV21-1, the J call TRBJ2-1; with no DNA, the TCRdb D assignment of TRBD1 cannot be verified. TRBV21-1 is tagged as a pseudogene. CDR3 size: 11 residues. CDR3 in amino acids: CASPPGGEQFF.

The chain couples TRBV28 to TRBJ1-5; TCRdb designates TRBD1, a call that cannot be tested without DNA. The germline V gene has CDR1 MDHEN and CDR2 SYDVKM. The CDR3 is 12 residues long. This chain's CDR3 is CASEGGAQPQHF.

The gene calls are TRBV10-3 and TRBJ2-1; checking the TCRdb D call of TRBD1 is not possible without DNA. The germline V gene has CDR1 ENHRY and CDR2 SYGVKD. The length of the CDR3 is 16 residues. The CDR3 loop is CAISESGGTTYNEQFF.

The chain has TRBV7-9 and TRBJ2-2; TCRdb's D gene call, TRBD1, goes unchecked for lack of DNA. Germline values: CDR1 SEHNR, CDR2 FQNEAQ (reference sequence). This CDR3 has 14 residues. CDR3 sequence reads: CASSRDSPFGELFF.

The gene calls are TRBV6-5 and TRBJ2-1; the D call from TCRdb, TRBD1, cannot be confirmed without DNA. CDR3 size: 15 residues. Germline V gene data show CDR1 as MNHEY and CDR2 as SVGAGI. The CDR3 loop is CASSYPGGRNNEQFF.

The chain carries TRBV6-6 and TRBJ1-3. CDR1 is MNHNY and CDR2 is SVGAGI in the germline V gene (reference sequence). CDR3 length: 12 amino acids. The CDR3 protein is CASRSEGNTIYF.

V is TRBV29-1 and J is TRBJ2-1; the TCRdb call, TRBD2, lacks DNA for checking. Per germline, CDR1 SQVTM and CDR2 ANQGSEA. The CDR3 extends over 17 amino acids. This chain's CDR3 is CSVERSLAGFLGGEQFF.

The chain joins TRBV10-3 to TRBJ1-1; TCRdb proposes TRBD1, but this gene call is untestable without DNA. From germline, CDR1 is ENHRY and CDR2 SYGVKD. The CDR3 length is 14 residues. The CDR3 protein is CAISKGQADTEAFF.

The chain joins TRBV5-6 to TRBJ1-2. The germline CDR1 and CDR2 sequences are SGHDT and YYEEEE. This CDR3 has 11 amino acids. The CDR3 reads CASSLDRVHTF.

The CDR3 sequence is CASSPHQGTSVDGELFF. The chain uses TRBV4-1 and TRBJ2-2; TCRdb names TRBD2, which stays unverified in the absence of DNA. Germline CDR1 is MGHRA and CDR2 is YSYEKL. This CDR3 has 17 amino acids.

V is TRBV28 and J is TRBJ1-2. The length of the CDR3 is 12 residues. CDR1 MDHEN and CDR2 SYDVKM come from the germline V gene. The CDR3 protein is CASTSDFYGYTF.

The rearrangement links TRBV9 to TRBJ1-2; there is no DNA to check the TCRdb D call of TRBD1. This CDR3 comprises 14 residues. CDR1 and CDR2 from the germline V gene are SGDLS and YYNGEE. CDR3 region: CASSVVTGPVGYTF.

V and J are TRBV5-1 and TRBJ2-2; without DNA, the TCRdb call of TRBD1 cannot be checked. The germline V gene encodes CDR1 SGHRS and CDR2 YFSETQ. The CDR3 runs to 15 residues. The CDR3 sequence: CASSFVQGGTGELFF.

J is TRBJ1-5 and V is TRBV12-5. This CDR3 comprises 15 residues. Looked up from germline, CDR1 is LGHNT and CDR2 is FRNRAP. CDR3 protein: CASGLHGGSNPPQHF.

This CDR3 is CASSLLQQETQYF. The rearrangement uses TRBV7-9 and TRBJ2-5. CDR3 length equals 13 residues. The germline CDR1 and CDR2 sequences are SEHNR and FQNEAQ (reference sequence).

The chain couples TRBV3-1 to TRBJ1-6; TCRdb gives TRBD1 as the D gene, but with no DNA this cannot be confirmed. The CDR3 has 15 residues. From germline, CDR1 is LGHDT and CDR2 YNNKEL (reference sequence). The CDR3 sequence is CASSQDTRVRTPLHF.

The chain combines TRBV11-2 with TRBJ2-3; without DNA, the TCRdb call of TRBD1 cannot be checked. This CDR3 comprises 17 residues. The V gene's germline CDR1 is SGHAT and CDR2 FQNNGV. The CDR3 reads CASSLVGGASTTDTQYF.

The chain uses TRBV21-1 and TRBJ1-2; TCRdb's D call, TRBD1, is unchecked because there is no DNA. TRBV21-1 is annotated as a pseudogene. CDR3 length: 14 amino acids. CDR3 sequence: CASKPNRANYGYTF.

This rearrangement joins TRBV19 to TRBJ2-3; the D call from TCRdb, TRBD1, cannot be confirmed without DNA. The CDR3 totals 15 residues. Germline V gives CDR1 LNHDA, CDR2 SQIVND (reference sequence). CDR3: CASSLGTGSTDTQYF.